This record looks at one T cell receptor beta chain sequence and its context. The sample originates from a study of T cell changes during pregnancy in multiple sclerosis. TCRdb's table, derived via immunoSEQ multiplex PCR, lists solely in-frame clones and lacks some. The profile shows tens of thousands of clones, 80% to 95% of them singletons. V lost 7 bases, J lost 9 bases, and 21 bases lay in between. This CDR3 region has 13 residues. Germline loops: CDR1 SQVTM, CDR2 ANQGSEA. This clonotype was sampled from a female donor with multiple sclerosis, enrolled in a pregnancy study. The gene calls are TRBV29-1 and TRBJ1-1; D remains ambiguous. The specimen was peripheral blood, collected in the second trimester of pregnancy. The CDR3 reads CSALLIPPPKAFF. CDR3 bases: TGCAGCGCCCTCCTAATCCCACCCCCCAAAGCTTTCTTT.